This T cell receptor (beta chain) was sequenced during a study of T cells in Graves' hyperthyroidism and ophthalmopathy. In the study overall: Staff took peripheral blood when the initial diagnosis was made, before any treatment began.

CDR3 length equals 18 residues. The trim removed 3 bases at V and 2 bases at J, leaving 14 bases unmatched. Germline loops: CDR1 SGDLS, CDR2 YYNGEE. Whole-study results and caveats: Most clonotypes expanded in thyroid above 0.001 were likewise present in blood.

Pregnant or lactating patients were excluded, as were those with uncontrolled infection or other autoimmune disease. The source of the PBMCs was approximately 9.5 ml of fresh peripheral blood. Amplification targeted TCR beta CDR3 regions from RNA transcripts. The primer set for the first-round RT-PCR of the TCR CDR3 was HTBI. Using its own MiXCR run on the multiplex PCR reads, TCRdb lists one record per CDR3 protein. Found here are around 350,000 distinct CDR3 sequences, about a sixth of them singletons; the top ten hold approximately 35%. For this clonotype: Antigen specificity is unknown.

This TCR was recovered from a woman under 40 with Graves' hyperthyroidism that later progressed to Graves' ophthalmopathy. Sequencing was carried out using blood. The chain joins TRBV9 to TRBJ2-5; 9 bases align to TRBD2. DNA of the CDR3: TGTGCCAGCAGCGCAGCTAGGGGGCGGGAGGGGGGGCAAGAGACCCAGTACTTC. Protein product: CASSAARGREGGQETQYF.